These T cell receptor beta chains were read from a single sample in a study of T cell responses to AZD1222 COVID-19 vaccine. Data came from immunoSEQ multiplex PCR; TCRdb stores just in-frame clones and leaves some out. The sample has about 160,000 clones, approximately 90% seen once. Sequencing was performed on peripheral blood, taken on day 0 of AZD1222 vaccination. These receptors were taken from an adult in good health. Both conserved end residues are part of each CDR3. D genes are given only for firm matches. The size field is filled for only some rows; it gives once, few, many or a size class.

CDR3aa: CASSDLGGGHTQYF; CDR3nt: TGTGCCAGCAGTGACTTGGGCGGGGGTCATACGCAGTATTTT; d_gene: TRBD2; v_gene: TRBV6-4; abundance: .; j_gene: TRBJ2-3
CDR3aa: CASSFTGGSTDTQYF; CDR3nt: TGTGCCAGCAGCTTCACAGGGGGCAGCACAGATACGCAGTATTTT; d_gene: TRBD1; v_gene: TRBV11-3; abundance: .; j_gene: TRBJ2-3
CDR3aa: CASSLRGAWDEQFF; CDR3nt: TGTGCCAGCAGTTTACGGGGGGCGTGGGATGAGCAGTTCTTC; d_gene: .; v_gene: TRBV27; abundance: .; j_gene: TRBJ2-1
CDR3aa: CATWSTGGNNEQFF; CDR3nt: TGTGCCACCTGGTCGACGGGGGGCAACAATGAGCAGTTCTTC; d_gene: .; v_gene: TRBV28; abundance: once; j_gene: TRBJ2-1
CDR3aa: CASSWSGYSGNTIYF; CDR3nt: TGTGCCAGCAGTTGGTCAGGGTACTCTGGAAACACCATATATTTT; d_gene: .; v_gene: TRBV27; abundance: .; j_gene: TRBJ1-3
CDR3aa: CASSLEQPRTDTQYF; CDR3nt: TGCGCCAGCAGCTTGGAACAGCCGAGGACAGATACGCAGTATTTT; d_gene: .; v_gene: TRBV5-1; abundance: .; j_gene: TRBJ2-3
CDR3aa: CASRPGTHLEAFF; CDR3nt: TGTGCCAGCCGACCCGGGACACATCTTGAAGCTTTCTTT; d_gene: .; v_gene: TRBV27; abundance: .; j_gene: TRBJ1-1
CDR3aa: CAISAGVPNQPQHF; CDR3nt: TGTGCCATCAGTGCGGGGGTTCCGAATCAGCCCCAGCATTTT; d_gene: .; v_gene: TRBV10-3; abundance: .; j_gene: TRBJ1-5
CDR3aa: CASSLMAGVSPLHF; CDR3nt: TGTGCCAGCAGCTTGATGGCAGGGGTTTCACCCCTCCACTTT; d_gene: .; v_gene: TRBV5-6; abundance: .; j_gene: TRBJ1-6
CDR3aa: CASSLDPSPGSTIYF; CDR3nt: TGTGCCAGCAGCTTGGACCCATCGCCAGGAAGCACCATATATTTT; d_gene: .; v_gene: TRBV5-6; abundance: .; j_gene: TRBJ1-3